This T cell receptor beta chain came from a study of blood T cells in healthy people across ages. PCR was performed a second time for about 7 to 12 cycles using a sample-barcoded 5' primer and a J-beta primer mix. TCRdb used MiXCR to reprocess the 5' RACE reads, holding one entry per CDR3 protein. Among 800,000 to 950,000 distinct CDR3 sequences listed, under 35% were seen once. This sample also belongs to another study, concerning T cells of mothers and their children. That work states: RNA extracted was entirely used for cDNA synthesis, 1.5 ug per 15 ul.

The clonotype was recovered from a woman aged 40 to 50 in good health. Sequencing input: blood.

Here the CDR3 DNA reads TGCAGCGCCAACGTCGGGCTAGCAACTAATGAAAAACTGTTTTTT. This gives the protein CSANVGLATNEKLFF. The V gene is TRBV29-1, the J gene TRBJ1-4; unclear D gene. CDR3 length: 15 amino acids. Trimming stripped 7 bases from V and 0 bases from J, with 15 bases between. Germline CDR1 SQVTM, CDR2 ANQGSEA.